The present TCR beta chain was sequenced within a study of monozygotic twins with inflammatory bowel disease. Regarding this clonotype: The target antigen is unknown.

The study, taken as a whole, reports: Cells of different T cell subtypes could not be told apart. Researchers report that IBD patients shared fewer clonotypes with others than healthy twins, especially amid disease activity.

Germline V gene data show CDR1 as LGHNA and CDR2 as YNFKEQ. The CDR3 runs 15 residues. The draw for each donor consisted of a single 2.5 ml blood sample. Total RNA amounting to 3,000 to 4,500 ng went into each TCR library. TCRdb re-analyzed the 5' RACE reads; it lists each CDR3 protein once, without DNA. This sample contains tens of thousands of distinct CDR3 sequences. The sequenced material came from blood. This receptor was identified in a human donor with ulcerative colitis or Crohn's disease, or a healthy co-twin of an affected twin (not recorded which). This chain connects TRBV4-2 to TRBJ2-7; TCRdb designates TRBD2, a call that cannot be tested without DNA. CDR3 amino acids: CASSRGVLDPYEQYF.